This T cell receptor beta chain was obtained from a study of blood T cell repertoires in COVID-19. Germline-derived CDR1 and CDR2 are MNHNY and SVGAGI (reference sequence). The CDR3 has 14 residues. V dropped 8 bases and J dropped 3 bases, with 14 bases sitting between them. Data came from immunoSEQ multiplex PCR; TCRdb stores just in-frame clones and leaves some out. The repertoire includes over 120,000 clones, roughly 88% of them detected once, and approximately 10% sits in the top ten. The J gene is TRBJ1-5, the V gene TRBV6-6; D perhaps matches TRBD1 (5 bases). Material: peripheral blood. The TCR was taken from a man aged 55 to 70 with active or convalescent COVID-19. CDR3 sequence: CASAGSGFNQPQHF. The CDR3 DNA is TGTGCCAGCGCGGGATCAGGGTTCAATCAGCCCCAGCATTTT.